A selection of T cell receptor beta chains follows, all from one sample in a study of blood T cell repertoires in COVID-19. TCRdb keeps only in-frame clones here, not all; method: immunoSEQ multiplex PCR. The repertoire holds 150,000 to 200,000 clones, with around 88% as singletons. Sequenced material: PBMCs or T cells enriched from blood (not recorded which). The receptors shown here come from a woman between 25 and 40 years old who had recovered from COVID-19. Both conserved end residues are part of each CDR3. Each record gives: V gene, clone size, D gene, J gene, CDR3 DNA, CDR3 protein. The D gene is left open where the match is weak. Part of the rows lack a size; the others show once, few, many or a class for expanded clones.

v_gene: TRBV11-2; abundance: .; d_gene: .; j_gene: TRBJ2-1; CDR3nt: TGTGCCAGCAGCTTAGTTTATGACAATGAGCAGTTCTTC; CDR3aa: CASSLVYDNEQFF
v_gene: TRBV5-1; abundance: .; d_gene: TRBD1; j_gene: TRBJ1-3; CDR3nt: TGCGCCAGCAAGTCGGGGACAGGGATAACTGGAAACACCATATATTTT; CDR3aa: CASKSGTGITGNTIYF
v_gene: TRBV27; abundance: .; d_gene: TRBD2; j_gene: TRBJ2-3; CDR3nt: TGTGCCAGCAGTTTATATCTCCCTAGCGGGGGAGAGACAGATACGCAGTATTTT; CDR3aa: CASSLYLPSGGETDTQYF
v_gene: TRBV28; abundance: .; d_gene: .; j_gene: TRBJ2-1; CDR3nt: TGTGCCAGCACCTCGAGCCGGGATGAGCAGTTCTTC; CDR3aa: CASTSSRDEQFF
v_gene: TRBV7-6; abundance: many; d_gene: TRBD1; j_gene: TRBJ1-2; CDR3nt: TGTGCCAGCAGCAGAGAGGACAGGGTCGACTATGGCTACACCTTC; CDR3aa: CASSREDRVDYGYTF
v_gene: TRBV10-2; abundance: .; d_gene: TRBD1; j_gene: TRBJ1-1; CDR3nt: TGCGCCAGCAGTGAGACAGGGGGAAACACTGAAGCTTTCTTT; CDR3aa: CASSETGGNTEAFF
v_gene: TRBV2; abundance: .; d_gene: .; j_gene: TRBJ1-6; CDR3nt: TGTGCCAGCAGTGACAGGGTCCCGTCTAATTCACCCCTCCACTTT; CDR3aa: CASSDRVPSNSPLHF
v_gene: TRBV6-1; abundance: .; d_gene: TRBD2; j_gene: TRBJ2-3; CDR3nt: TGTGCCAGCAGTGAAGCGGCGGGAGAGGGGACAGATACGCAGTATTTT; CDR3aa: CASSEAAGEGTDTQYF
v_gene: TRBV2; abundance: few; d_gene: .; j_gene: TRBJ2-7; CDR3nt: TGTGCCAGCAGTGAACCGCAGCGCTCCTACGAGCAGTACTTC; CDR3aa: CASSEPQRSYEQYF
v_gene: TRBV28; abundance: once; d_gene: TRBD1; j_gene: TRBJ1-2; CDR3nt: TGTGCCGGACAGGACAGGCGGCTTTATGGCTACACCTTC; CDR3aa: CAGQDRRLYGYTF
v_gene: TRBV5-1; abundance: .; d_gene: TRBD1; j_gene: TRBJ2-6; CDR3nt: TGCGCCAGCAGAAAGGACAGGGGGCGATCCGGGGCCAACGTCCTGACTTTC; CDR3aa: CASRKDRGRSGANVLTF
v_gene: TRBV2; abundance: once; d_gene: TRBD1; j_gene: TRBJ1-5; CDR3nt: TGTGCCAGCGGCACAGGGGAAAATCAGCCCCAGCATTTT; CDR3aa: CASGTGENQPQHF
v_gene: TRBV5-6; abundance: .; d_gene: TRBD1; j_gene: TRBJ1-1; CDR3nt: TGTGCCAGCAGCCTGACAGGGATAAACATGAACACTGAAGCTTTCTTT; CDR3aa: CASSLTGINMNTEAFF
v_gene: TRBV27; abundance: .; d_gene: TRBD1; j_gene: TRBJ2-4; CDR3nt: TGTGCCAGCAGTTTCCGGGACAGGGATGGAACCCAAGCCAAAAACATTCAGTACTTC; CDR3aa: CASSFRDRDGTQAKNIQYF
v_gene: TRBV5-1; abundance: .; d_gene: TRBD2; j_gene: TRBJ2-7; CDR3nt: TGCGCCAGCAGCTTGGGGACTAGCGGGTACGAGCAGTACTTC; CDR3aa: CASSLGTSGYEQYF
v_gene: TRBV28; abundance: .; d_gene: .; j_gene: TRBJ1-5; CDR3nt: TGTGCCAGCACCTTGGGCAGGGGATATCAGCCCCAGCATTTT; CDR3aa: CASTLGRGYQPQHF
v_gene: TRBV6-1; abundance: .; d_gene: TRBD1; j_gene: TRBJ1-4; CDR3nt: TGTGCCAGCACCTCTTGGGACAGCAACGAAAAACTGTTTTTT; CDR3aa: CASTSWDSNEKLFF
v_gene: TRBV11-1; abundance: .; d_gene: .; j_gene: TRBJ2-3; CDR3nt: TGTGCCAGCAGCTTAGGTCAGACATCCGGCACAGATACGCAGTATTTT; CDR3aa: CASSLGQTSGTDTQYF
v_gene: TRBV29-1; abundance: once; d_gene: TRBD1; j_gene: TRBJ2-3; CDR3nt: TGCAGCGTCCGTCGACAGGGAAGCACAGATACGCAGTATTTT; CDR3aa: CSVRRQGSTDTQYF
v_gene: TRBV5-4; abundance: .; d_gene: TRBD1; j_gene: TRBJ1-2; CDR3nt: TGTGCCAGCAGCGGCCGGGACAGGGGTTCGAATGGCTACACCTTC; CDR3aa: CASSGRDRGSNGYTF
v_gene: TRBV28; abundance: .; d_gene: .; j_gene: TRBJ1-5; CDR3nt: TGTGCCAGCAGTTTCTACGGGACACGGAGCAATCAGCCCCAGCATTTT; CDR3aa: CASSFYGTRSNQPQHF
v_gene: TRBV7-6; abundance: .; d_gene: TRBD2; j_gene: TRBJ2-7; CDR3nt: TGTGCCAGCAGCAGTCTAGCGGGAGGCCCCTACGAGCAGTACTTC; CDR3aa: CASSSLAGGPYEQYF
v_gene: TRBV7-2; abundance: once; d_gene: TRBD2; j_gene: TRBJ2-7; CDR3nt: TGTGCCAGCAGCTCCGGGGGGGGACCTTCCTACGAGCAGTACTTC; CDR3aa: CASSSGGGPSYEQYF
v_gene: TRBV14; abundance: .; d_gene: .; j_gene: TRBJ2-1; CDR3nt: TGTGCCAGCAGCCAAGTTAACAGGGAGCAGTTCTTC; CDR3aa: CASSQVNREQFF
v_gene: TRBV11-2; abundance: .; d_gene: TRBD2; j_gene: TRBJ2-7; CDR3nt: TGTGCCAGCAGCTTAGATCGGGACTACCGTACCTACGAGCAGTACTTC; CDR3aa: CASSLDRDYRTYEQYF
v_gene: TRBV7-9; abundance: .; d_gene: .; j_gene: TRBJ1-4; CDR3nt: TGTGCCAGCAGCTTAGACGCAGGTTCCCATGAAAAACTGTTTTTT; CDR3aa: CASSLDAGSHEKLFF
v_gene: TRBV10-3; abundance: .; d_gene: TRBD1; j_gene: TRBJ2-7; CDR3nt: TGTGCCATCAGTGACACGGGACAGGGGGTGGAGCAGTACTTC; CDR3aa: CAISDTGQGVEQYF
v_gene: TRBV28; abundance: .; d_gene: TRBD1; j_gene: TRBJ1-3; CDR3nt: TGTGCCAGCAGCCCAGGGGGCTCTGGAAACACCATATATTTT; CDR3aa: CASSPGGSGNTIYF
v_gene: TRBV19; abundance: .; d_gene: TRBD1; j_gene: TRBJ1-1; CDR3nt: TGTGCCGGGGAGAGTTCGGACAGGGAGGAAGGGGGCACTGAAGCTTTCTTT; CDR3aa: CAGESSDREEGGTEAFF
v_gene: TRBV7-3; abundance: .; d_gene: TRBD2; j_gene: TRBJ2-3; CDR3nt: TGTGCCAGCAGCTTCGGGAGGGACACAGATACGCAGTATTTT; CDR3aa: CASSFGRDTDTQYF
v_gene: TRBV6-5; abundance: few; d_gene: TRBD1; j_gene: TRBJ1-3; CDR3nt: TGTGCCACCACAGGGGAGTCCTTTGGAAACACCATATATTTT; CDR3aa: CATTGESFGNTIYF
v_gene: TRBV6-1; abundance: once; d_gene: .; j_gene: TRBJ2-5; CDR3nt: TGTGCCAGCAGTGAAGGGAGTTTACAAGAGACCCAGTACTTC; CDR3aa: CASSEGSLQETQYF
v_gene: TRBV11-2; abundance: .; d_gene: .; j_gene: TRBJ2-7; CDR3nt: TGTGCCAGCAGCTTAGTGTCCAGCTACGAGCAGTACTTC; CDR3aa: CASSLVSSYEQYF
v_gene: TRBV27; abundance: .; d_gene: .; j_gene: TRBJ1-5; CDR3nt: TGTGCCAGCAGTTCTAGTAGCAATCAGCCCCAGCATTTT; CDR3aa: CASSSSSNQPQHF
v_gene: TRBV6-1; abundance: .; d_gene: TRBD1; j_gene: TRBJ1-2; CDR3nt: TGTGCCAGCAGTGAAGGGGACAGGCTTAACTATGGCTACACCTTC; CDR3aa: CASSEGDRLNYGYTF
v_gene: TRBV6-5; abundance: .; d_gene: TRBD1; j_gene: TRBJ1-2; CDR3nt: TGTGCCAGCAACCCGGACAGGGACTATGGCTACACCTTC; CDR3aa: CASNPDRDYGYTF
v_gene: TRBV11-3; abundance: .; d_gene: TRBD1; j_gene: TRBJ2-1; CDR3nt: TGTGCCAGCAGCTTAGGTGACAGGGGGAGTGATGAGCAGTTCTTC; CDR3aa: CASSLGDRGSDEQFF
v_gene: TRBV28; abundance: .; d_gene: TRBD1; j_gene: TRBJ1-2; CDR3nt: TGTGCCAGTGCGGATGACCCGGGACAGGGCTATGGCTACACCTTC; CDR3aa: CASADDPGQGYGYTF
v_gene: TRBV12-3/TRBV12-4; abundance: .; d_gene: .; j_gene: TRBJ1-2; CDR3nt: TGTGCCAGCAGTTTAGTCGGCTATGGCTACACCTTC; CDR3aa: CASSLVGYGYTF
v_gene: TRBV27; abundance: .; d_gene: .; j_gene: TRBJ1-1; CDR3nt: TGTGCCAGCAGTTTGTGGACAAACACTGAAGCTTTCTTT; CDR3aa: CASSLWTNTEAFF
v_gene: TRBV21-1; abundance: .; d_gene: .; j_gene: TRBJ2-5; CDR3nt: TGTGCCAGCAGCAAAGAAGTCGGAGAGCAAGAGACCCAGTACTTC; CDR3aa: CASSKEVGEQETQYF
v_gene: TRBV3-1/TRBV3-2; abundance: few; d_gene: .; j_gene: TRBJ1-1; CDR3nt: TGTGCCAGCAGCCAAGAGGAACAGAAAGCACAGGGAACTGAAGCTTTCTTT; CDR3aa: CASSQEEQKAQGTEAFF
v_gene: TRBV19; abundance: .; d_gene: TRBD2; j_gene: TRBJ2-1; CDR3nt: TGTGCCAGTAGTATAGGGACTAGCGGGAGCAATGAGCAGTTCTTC; CDR3aa: CASSIGTSGSNEQFF
v_gene: TRBV24-1; abundance: .; d_gene: TRBD2; j_gene: TRBJ2-1; CDR3nt: TGTGCCACCAGTGGGCGGTGGGGGACTAGCGGGAGAAGGAATGAGCAGTTCTTC; CDR3aa: CATSGRWGTSGRRNEQFF
v_gene: TRBV2; abundance: once; d_gene: .; j_gene: TRBJ2-1; CDR3nt: TGTGCCAGCAAGACATACAATGAGCAGTTCTTC; CDR3aa: CASKTYNEQFF
v_gene: TRBV7-2; abundance: .; d_gene: TRBD1; j_gene: TRBJ2-7; CDR3nt: TGTGCCAGCAGCTTAGATCCGGGACAGTACTACGAGCAGTACTTC; CDR3aa: CASSLDPGQYYEQYF
v_gene: TRBV4-2; abundance: .; d_gene: TRBD1; j_gene: TRBJ1-3; CDR3nt: TGTGCCAGCAGCCAAGCTGGGACAGGGTCTGGAAACACCATATATTTT; CDR3aa: CASSQAGTGSGNTIYF
v_gene: TRBV7-9; abundance: .; d_gene: .; j_gene: TRBJ2-2; CDR3nt: TGTGCCAGCAGCTTCGACATCGGGGAGCTGTTTTTT; CDR3aa: CASSFDIGELFF
v_gene: TRBV28; abundance: once; d_gene: TRBD1; j_gene: TRBJ2-7; CDR3nt: TGTGCCAGCAGTTTATCGAGGACAGGGTATCGGGAGCAGTACTTC; CDR3aa: CASSLSRTGYREQYF
v_gene: TRBV4-1; abundance: .; d_gene: .; j_gene: TRBJ2-2; CDR3nt: TGCGCCAGCAGTGGGCGGGGGAACACCGGGGAGCTGTTTTTT; CDR3aa: CASSGRGNTGELFF
v_gene: TRBV15; abundance: .; d_gene: .; j_gene: TRBJ2-7; CDR3nt: TGTGCCACCAGCAGAGATCAGGACTTCTACGAGCAGTACTTC; CDR3aa: CATSRDQDFYEQYF
v_gene: TRBV7-9; abundance: .; d_gene: TRBD2; j_gene: TRBJ2-3; CDR3nt: TGTGCCAGCAGCCTCACCCGGGGAGGGAGCACAGATACGCAGTATTTT; CDR3aa: CASSLTRGGSTDTQYF
v_gene: TRBV6-4; abundance: .; d_gene: .; j_gene: TRBJ1-2; CDR3nt: TGTGCCAGCAGCACCAACTCGGGCGCGGGTGGCTACACCTTC; CDR3aa: CASSTNSGAGGYTF
v_gene: TRBV28; abundance: once; d_gene: TRBD1; j_gene: TRBJ1-1; CDR3nt: TGTGCCAGCAGTTGGACAGGGGGCACTGAAGCTTTCTTT; CDR3aa: CASSWTGGTEAFF
v_gene: TRBV5-1; abundance: .; d_gene: TRBD1; j_gene: TRBJ1-4; CDR3nt: TGCGCCAGCAGCCAGAAGGGGACAGGGGTCGAAAAACTGTTTTTT; CDR3aa: CASSQKGTGVEKLFF
v_gene: TRBV4-2; abundance: .; d_gene: .; j_gene: TRBJ2-7; CDR3nt: TGTGCCAGCAGCAGTCGAGGGGAGCAGTACTTC; CDR3aa: CASSSRGEQYF
v_gene: TRBV7-3; abundance: .; d_gene: TRBD1; j_gene: TRBJ2-1; CDR3nt: TGTGCCAGCAGGGACCGGGACAGGGGTAATAATGAGCAGTTCTTC; CDR3aa: CASRDRDRGNNEQFF
v_gene: TRBV10-3; abundance: .; d_gene: .; j_gene: TRBJ2-1; CDR3nt: TGTGCCATCAGAGTTGAGGGATTAGACTACAATGAGCAGTTCTTC; CDR3aa: CAIRVEGLDYNEQFF
v_gene: TRBV5-1; abundance: .; d_gene: .; j_gene: TRBJ1-1; CDR3nt: TGCGCCAGCAATCCCAGCACAGGGCCCGCTGAAGCTTTCTTT; CDR3aa: CASNPSTGPAEAFF